This entry describes one TCR beta chain. Clones were sequenced by immunoSEQ multiplex PCR, and TCRdb holds only the in-frame ones, with some missing. The sample includes 95,000 or so clones, 80% to 90% of them seen just once. The data derive from a study of PD-L1 blockade in urothelial cancer. Germline CDR1 reads SGDLS; CDR2 reads YYNGEE. The V segment lost 3 bases and the J segment 3 bases; nucleotides outside the gene matches: 9. The CDR3 has 16 amino acids. The time point is: pretreatment peripheral blood. V gene TRBV9 combines with J gene TRBJ2-3; TRBD2 aligns across 8 bases. The specimen was PBMCs, collected around atezolizumab (anti-PD-L1) treatment. This clonotype was sampled from a man between 60 and 75 years old with urothelial cancer. CDR3 sequence: CASSAFGGAVTDTQYF. In nucleotides, the CDR3 is TGTGCCAGCAGCGCGTTCGGGGGGGCCGTGACAGATACGCAGTATTTT.